The clone carrying this T cell receptor (beta chain) was recorded at least ten times. Its antigen remains unknown. The read ends 3 residues shy of where the CDR3 ends; the end is completed using the germline J gene. V shed 6 bases and J shed 9 bases, with 15 bases lying between them. Germline CDR1 DFQATT, CDR2 SNEGSKA (reference sequence). The CDR3 totals 12 residues. Profiling relied on immunoSEQ multiplex PCR, and the TCRdb table lists in-frame clones only, not all of them. Recorded here are under 30,000 clones, none singletons. This specimen comes from a study of T cell clonality in common variable immunodeficiency. Notes on the study in general: T cell subpopulation sequencing would be needed to explain CVID clonality. Compared with controls, CVID subjects had fewer shared TCRbeta clones.

This TCR derives from a person between 18 and 75 years old in good health. The sequencing sample was made of peripheral blood mononuclear cells. The chain employs TRBV20-1 and TRBJ2-1; D is perhaps TRBD1 (5 bases). CDR3 DNA (partial): TGCAGTGCCTCGAAGGGGATTGGTGAG. Amino acid sequence: CSASKGIGE. The whole CDR3 protein reads CSASKGIGEQFF.